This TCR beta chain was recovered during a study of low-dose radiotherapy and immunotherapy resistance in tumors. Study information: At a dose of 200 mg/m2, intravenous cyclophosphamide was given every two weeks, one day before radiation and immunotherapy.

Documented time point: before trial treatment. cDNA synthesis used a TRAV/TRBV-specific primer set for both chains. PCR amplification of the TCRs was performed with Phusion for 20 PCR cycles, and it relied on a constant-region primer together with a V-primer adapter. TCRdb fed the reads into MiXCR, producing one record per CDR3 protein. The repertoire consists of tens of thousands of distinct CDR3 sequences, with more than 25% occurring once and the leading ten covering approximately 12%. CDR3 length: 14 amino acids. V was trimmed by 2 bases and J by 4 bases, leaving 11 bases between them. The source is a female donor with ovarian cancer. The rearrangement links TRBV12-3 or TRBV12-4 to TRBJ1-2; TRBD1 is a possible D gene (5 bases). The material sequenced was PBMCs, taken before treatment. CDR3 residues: CASSLRQGAYGYTF. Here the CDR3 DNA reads TGTGCCAGCAGTTTACGGCAGGGAGCCTATGGCTACACCTTC.